This T cell receptor beta chain originates from a study of somatic mutations in cytotoxic T cells in rheumatoid arthritis. Study context: The flow sorting of some V beta antibody-stained T-cell populations reached nearly 100% purity, and the sorted populations included V beta1+ cells sequenced for TCRB.

The table came from immunoSEQ multiplex PCR; TCRdb's copy has only in-frame clones and leaves some out. This table has tens of thousands of clones, around 75% appearing once. J gave up 4 bases and V 5 bases, and 3 bases lay outside the gene matches. The V gene's germline CDR1 is SGHAT and CDR2 FQDESV (reference sequence). The CDR3 is made up of 15 amino acids. Material: CD8+ T cells sorted from blood. The V and J genes are TRBV11-1 and TRBJ2-3; 13 nucleotides agree with TRBD2. The receptor comes from an adult with rheumatoid arthritis. This CDR3 is CASSHTSGRADTQYF. DNA of the CDR3: TGTGCCAGCAGCCATACTAGCGGGAGGGCAGATACGCAGTATTTT.